This TCR beta chain appears in the sequencing data of a study of response to subunit inactivated influenza vaccine. The study's findings and limits: There was a suggestion from the authors that each seasonal influenza vaccination recruits few new T cells.

The length of the CDR3 is 17 residues. Looked up from germline, CDR1 is SGDLS and CDR2 is YYNGEE. J was trimmed by 8 bases and V by 3 bases; bases with no gene match: 13. Regarding this clonotype: The antigen is unknown.

In TCRdb, the RT-PCR reads were re-called with MiXCR into one record per CDR3 protein. The table has over 400,000 distinct CDR3 sequences, about an eighth seen once. This sequence originates from a man between 45 and 60 years old who received an inactivated influenza vaccine. The chain combines TRBV9 with TRBJ2-1, with 11 bases identical to TRBD2. This material consisted of PBMCs from blood, taken 40 to 50 days after vaccination. The CDR3 sequence: CASSDPSGRFYGDEQFF. The CDR3 DNA sequence: TGTGCCAGCAGCGACCCTAGCGGGAGGTTTTACGGTGATGAGCAGTTCTTC.